This T cell receptor (beta chain) came from a study of cytomegalovirus exposure and HLA in healthy donors. Study conclusions and caveats: V- and J-gene trimming of TCR beta was linked (in a later analysis) to a missense DCLRE1C variant.

Primers: 60 Vbeta forward and 13 Jbeta reverse. The protocol was immunoSEQ multiplex PCR, while the TCRdb copy is restricted to in-frame clones and leaves out a portion. This table holds more than 95,000 clones, around 65% found once. A word on this clone: Antigen unknown.

This sequence originates from a woman aged 45-65 years in good health and CMV-seronegative. Sequenced: PBMCs.

The CDR3 spells CASSSAGTGEETQYF. DNA of the CDR3: TGTGCCAGCAGTTCAGCCGGGACAGGGGAAGAGACCCAGTACTTC. The rearrangement joins TRBV28 to TRBJ2-5, with 10 bases lining up with TRBD1. CDR3 length: 15 amino acids. Germline CDR1 is MDHEN and CDR2 is SYDVKM. V lost 4 bases to trimming and J lost 3 bases; unmatched junction nucleotides: 5.